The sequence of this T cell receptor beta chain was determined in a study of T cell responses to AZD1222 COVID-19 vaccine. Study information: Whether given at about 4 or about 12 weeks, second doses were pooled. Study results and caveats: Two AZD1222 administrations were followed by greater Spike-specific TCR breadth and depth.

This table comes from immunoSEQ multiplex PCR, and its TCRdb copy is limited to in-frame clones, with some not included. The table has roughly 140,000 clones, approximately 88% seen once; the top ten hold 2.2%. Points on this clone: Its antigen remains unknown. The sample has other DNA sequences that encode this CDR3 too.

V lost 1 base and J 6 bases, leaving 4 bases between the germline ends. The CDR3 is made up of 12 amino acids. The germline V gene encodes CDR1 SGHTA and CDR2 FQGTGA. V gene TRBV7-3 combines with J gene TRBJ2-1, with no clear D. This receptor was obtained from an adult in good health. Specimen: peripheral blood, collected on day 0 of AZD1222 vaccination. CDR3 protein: CASSLRGNEQFF. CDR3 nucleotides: TGTGCCAGCAGCTTAAGGGGCAATGAGCAGTTCTTC.